Listed below are T cell receptor beta chains from one sample, sequenced in a study of blood T cell repertoires in COVID-19. Generated by immunoSEQ multiplex PCR, the TCRdb table keeps only in-frame clones and is missing some. The sample yields about 250,000 clones, over 75% seen once. Sequenced sample: PBMCs or T cells enriched from blood (not recorded which). These receptors all come from a woman aged 45-65 years with acute COVID-19. Each CDR3 is given with its conserved first and last residue. D genes are given only for firm matches. Size values are once, few and many counts, or a class for expanded clones, and some rows have none.

clone_size j_call d_call v_call cdr3_nt cdr3_aa
NA TRBJ1-2 NA TRBV19 TGTGCCAGTAGTACCCACGGGGCTAACTATGGCTACACCTTC CASSTHGANYGYTF
NA TRBJ2-7 TRBD2 TRBV3-1/TRBV3-2 TGTGCCAGCAGCCATACTAGCGGGGGAGGTGACGAGCAGTACTTC CASSHTSGGGDEQYF
NA TRBJ1-3 NA TRBV10-2 TGCGCCAGCACCCCCTCGGGTCTTGGAAACACCATATATTTT CASTPSGLGNTIYF
NA TRBJ2-7 TRBD2 TRBV6-5 TGTGCCAGCAGTTACTCTTCTAGCGGGGCCTCCTACGAGCAGTACTTC CASSYSSSGASYEQYF
few TRBJ1-1 NA TRBV2 TGTGCCAGCAGCCTTAGTCTCGCGAACACTGAAGCTTTCTTT CASSLSLANTEAFF
NA TRBJ2-3 TRBD1 TRBV11-2 TGTGCCAGCAGCTTAGATAGTACAGGGGGCGGTTGGGATACGCAGTATTTT CASSLDSTGGGWDTQYF
once TRBJ2-1 NA TRBV9 TGTGCCAGCAGCGTATGGACAAAAGATGAGCAGTTCTTC CASSVWTKDEQFF
NA TRBJ1-5 NA TRBV5-1 TGCGCCAGCAGCGAAATAGGGGCCCTCAATCAGCCCCAGCATTTT CASSEIGALNQPQHF
NA TRBJ1-4 NA TRBV19 TGTGCCAGTAGCCTCACAGCAAATGATGAAAAACTGTTTTTT CASSLTANDEKLFF
NA TRBJ1-6 TRBD1 TRBV2 TGTGCCACTCAAAGGGGGCTGCTTACCGGGACAGGGGGCGATTCACCCCTCCACTTT CATQRGLLTGTGGDSPLHF
NA TRBJ1-4 NA TRBV5-6 TGTGCCAGCAGCTATGGGAGGGGAGAAAAACTGTTTTTT CASSYGRGEKLFF
NA TRBJ2-7 TRBD1 TRBV18 TGTGCCAGCTCACCACCTGGGACAGGGGCGATCTACGAGCAGTACTTC CASSPPGTGAIYEQYF
NA TRBJ2-1 NA TRBV7-2 TGTGCCAGCAGCTTAGAACGGTTCGGCAGGGGAAATGAGCAGTTCTTC CASSLERFGRGNEQFF
few TRBJ1-1 NA TRBV5-1 TGCGCCAGCAGCTCAAACAGAAATGAAGCTTTCTTT CASSSNRNEAFF
NA TRBJ1-1 TRBD1 TRBV9 TGTGCCAGCAGCGTAGGGACAGGGGGGCACTTAGAAGCTTTCTTT CASSVGTGGHLEAFF
NA TRBJ1-5 TRBD1 TRBV4-1 TGCGCCAGCAGCCAAGATCGGGACAGGGGTTTCGGTCAGCCCCAGCATTTT CASSQDRDRGFGQPQHF
NA TRBJ2-2 NA TRBV11-2 TGTGCCAGCAGCTTAGAGCGGAACACCGGGGAGCTGTTTTTT CASSLERNTGELFF
NA TRBJ2-5 NA TRBV10-1 TGCGCCAGCAGTGAGTCGACTCGAGGGGGAGAGACCCAGTACTTC CASSESTRGGETQYF
NA TRBJ2-5 NA TRBV3-1/TRBV3-2 TGTGCCAGCAGCCAAACAAGAGGGGGGACAGCACAAGAGACCCAGTACTTC CASSQTRGGTAQETQYF
NA TRBJ2-2 NA TRBV13 TGTGCCAGCAGCCCGTCAGCGAGGGCGAGGACCGGGGAGCTGTTTTTT CASSPSARARTGELFF
NA TRBJ1-2 TRBD1 TRBV5-6 TGTGCCAGCAGCTTGGCCGGAACAGGGGGAGCCTCCTATGGCTACACCTTC CASSLAGTGGASYGYTF
once TRBJ1-1 TRBD1 TRBV27 TGTGCCAGCAGTGGCAGGGGGGCTAAGAACACTGAAGCTTTCTTT CASSGRGAKNTEAFF
NA TRBJ1-2 NA TRBV7-2 TGTGCCAGCAGCTTTCCCGGGGGGCCGGGTGGCTACACCTTC CASSFPGGPGGYTF
NA TRBJ1-2 NA TRBV27 TGTGCCAGCAGTGTCTCAGGGGTTTATGGCTACACCTTC CASSVSGVYGYTF
NA TRBJ2-3 NA TRBV5-1 TGCGCCAGCAGCTTGGCCGGTGTGGCAGGCGGGGATACGCAGTATTTT CASSLAGVAGGDTQYF
NA TRBJ1-1 NA TRBV19 TGTGCCAGTACTGAATATGTAGCGGGGACCGGGATGAACACTGAAGCTTTCTTT CASTEYVAGTGMNTEAFF
NA TRBJ1-1 NA TRBV12-3/TRBV12-4 TGTGCCAGCCTAGGTTTCAGGGCGGTCGAAGCTTTCTTT CASLGFRAVEAFF
NA TRBJ2-3 NA TRBV3-1/TRBV3-2 TGTGCCAGCAGCTCCCGACAGGCGTCTAGCACAGATACGCAGTATTTT CASSSRQASSTDTQYF
NA TRBJ2-5 TRBD2 TRBV18 TGTGCCAGCTCACCACCGCGGGGGAGGGAGACCCAGTACTTC CASSPPRGRETQYF
NA TRBJ2-7 TRBD2 TRBV7-9 TGTGCCAGCAGTACTAGCGGGGACTACTACGAGCAGTACTTC CASSTSGDYYEQYF
NA TRBJ1-1 NA TRBV25-1 TGTGCCAGCAGTGAATTTAAGGTGGGAGGCACTGAAGCTTTCTTT CASSEFKVGGTEAFF
NA TRBJ2-7 TRBD2 TRBV5-1 TGCGCCAGCAGCTTGGCCGGGGGGGTTGACGAGCAGTACTTC CASSLAGGVDEQYF
NA TRBJ2-7 TRBD1 TRBV4-3 TGCGCCAGCAGCCAGGGACAGGGGGGCGAGCAGTACTTC CASSQGQGGEQYF
NA TRBJ1-2 TRBD1 TRBV2 TGTGCCAGAGAACAGGGGACCCCTGGCTATGGCTACACCTTC CAREQGTPGYGYTF
NA TRBJ1-1 NA TRBV12-3/TRBV12-4 TGTGCCAGCAGTTTAGCAGAGGGCTATAGAGCTTTCTTT CASSLAEGYRAFF
NA TRBJ1-2 NA TRBV5-1 TGCGCCAGCAGTTTTCCTGGACGGGAAGGCTACACCTTC CASSFPGREGYTF
few TRBJ2-1 TRBD1 TRBV30 TGTGCCTGGAGCTATACAGGGGTCGAGCAGTTCTTC CAWSYTGVEQFF
NA TRBJ2-1 TRBD1 TRBV9 TGTGCCAGCAGCGTAGGAGTCAAAGGGACAGGGAATGAGCAGTTCTTC CASSVGVKGTGNEQFF
few TRBJ1-1 NA TRBV7-2 TGTGCCAGCAGCTTAGAACTATACACTGAAGCTTTCTTT CASSLELYTEAFF
once TRBJ1-2 TRBD1 TRBV30 TGTGCCTGGGACCCGGGACAGGGGGCGGGAGTCTATGGCTACACCTTC CAWDPGQGAGVYGYTF
once TRBJ1-1 NA TRBV2 TGTGCCAGCAAACCCGGGGGAGTCCAGGGGAACACTGAAGCTTTCTTT CASKPGGVQGNTEAFF
NA TRBJ1-1 TRBD1 TRBV6-4 TGTGCCAGCAGCTCAGGACAGGGGGCGACTGAAGCTTTCTTT CASSSGQGATEAFF
NA TRBJ1-5 TRBD1 TRBV12-5 TGTGCTAGTGGTTCCGACGGGACAGGAGAAGTAGCGTTT CASGSDGTGEVAF
once TRBJ2-5 NA TRBV9 TGTGCCAGCAGTGGCCCCGACGCAGGGCTCGCCCGTGGGACCCAGTACTTC CASSGPDAGLARGTQYF
NA TRBJ2-7 TRBD1 TRBV28 TGTGCCAGCAGTTTGGGACAGGGCAACCTATACGAGCAGTACTTC CASSLGQGNLYEQYF
NA TRBJ1-5 NA TRBV7-6 TGTGCCAGCAGCTTAGAGGGAGGGAGCAATCAGCCCCAGCATTTT CASSLEGGSNQPQHF
NA TRBJ1-2 TRBD1 TRBV4-3 TGCGCCAGCAGCCAAGGGGGACAGTCGTTCTATGGCTACACCTTC CASSQGGQSFYGYTF
NA TRBJ1-4 NA TRBV6-5 TGTGCCACCGGGAGGATTACAACTAATGAAAAACTGTTTTTT CATGRITTNEKLFF
NA TRBJ1-2 NA TRBV5-8 TGTGCCAGCAAACGACAGCTCTATGGCTACACCTTC CASKRQLYGYTF
NA TRBJ2-4 NA TRBV5-1 TGCGCCAGCAGCTTGGCCGGGGACAAAAACATTCAGTACTTC CASSLAGDKNIQYF
NA TRBJ1-2 TRBD1 TRBV29-1 TGCAGCGTTGACGGGGACAGGGGGGGTAATGGCTACACCTTC CSVDGDRGGNGYTF